The 10 T cell receptor beta chains below all came from one sample that was sequenced in a study of high-grade serous ovarian cancer treatment subgroups listed by TCRdb under 2021. The protocol used for the library was the immunoSEQ multiplex PCR assay. In TCRdb, the immuneACCESS table is reduced to in-frame sequences with V and J assigned. These tables do not hold every clone; where another copy was compared, an unresolved V gene accounts for under half, and the others remain unexplained. This sample gives around 1,200 clones in total; 65% to 80% of them show up just once. About 20% of the sample lies in the top ten. Collection of tumor samples took place before definitive surgery or chemotherapy. Sample: tumor tissue. These TCRs come from a human donor with high-grade serous ovarian cancer.

The chain employs TRBV5-4 and TRBJ2-5; a possible D gene is TRBD1 (6 bases). From germline, CDR1 is SGHNT and CDR2 YYREEE (reference sequence). Trimming shortened V by 0 bases and J by 3 bases, and 9 bases separated the two germline ends. CDR3 length: 14 residues. In DNA, the CDR3 is TGTGCCAGCAGCTTGGGGCCAGGGGAAGAGACCCAGTACTTC. This codes for CASSLGPGEETQYF.

Note on this clone: Additional DNA sequences in this sample encode the identical CDR3. The chain employs TRBV28 and TRBJ2-7; TRBD1 or TRBD2 may be the D gene (5 bases each). CDR1 and CDR2 from the germline V gene are MDHEN and SYDVKM. With 5 bases removed from V and 1 base from J, the gap between germline ends came to 15 bases. This CDR3 is 15 amino acids long. The CDR3 DNA sequence: TGTGCCAGCAGTCCCCCGGGACGGCCGTCCTACGAGCAGTACTTC. Its protein product is CASSPPGRPSYEQYF.

The chain recombines TRBV7-2 with TRBJ2-3, with 8 positions matching TRBD2. V lost 5 bases to trimming and J lost 0 bases; unmatched junction nucleotides: 7. The length of the CDR3 is 16 residues. In germline, CDR1 is SGHTA, CDR2 FQGNSA. The CDR3: CASSKNSGGSTDTQYF. The CDR3 nucleotides read TGTGCCAGCAGCAAAAACAGCGGGGGAAGCACAGATACGCAGTATTTT.

This clone showed up just once. The rearrangement joins TRBV2 to TRBJ2-7; D is perhaps TRBD2 (5 bases). Germline values: CDR1 SNHLY, CDR2 FYNNEI. The CDR3 length is 12 residues. V was cut by 8 bases and J by 0 bases, with 8 bases left in between. The CDR3 coding sequence is TGTGCCAGCGGGAGCGACTCCTACGAGCAGTACTTC. This gives the protein CASGSDSYEQYF.

The rearrangement links TRBV30 to TRBJ2-7; maybe TRBD2 (6 bases). Trimming took off 3 bases at V and 4 bases at J, with 19 bases between the two ends. This CDR3 region has 15 residues. Looked up from germline, CDR1 is GTSNPN and CDR2 is SVGIG (reference sequence). This CDR3 reads CAWSRDSNPLYEQYF. CDR3 in DNA: TGTGCCTGGAGCCGGGACTCTAATCCCCTTTACGAGCAGTACTTC.

This clone was observed a few times. The CDR3: CASSRSGDSNSPLHF. DNA of the CDR3: TGTGCCAGCTCACGTAGTGGGGACAGCAATTCACCCCTCCACTTT. The rearrangement uses TRBV18 and TRBJ1-6, with 7 bases matching TRBD1. The germline gives CDR1 KGHSH, CDR2 LQKENI. Unmatched junction bases numbered 7, after V lost 4 bases and J lost 7 bases. This CDR3 comprises 15 residues.

J is TRBJ2-7 and V is TRBV28; maybe TRBD2 (6 bases). V lost 1 base to trimming and J lost 0 bases, with 10 bases between them. Germline lookup yields CDR1 MDHEN and CDR2 SYDVKM. CDR3 length equals 15 residues. The CDR3 here is CASSLSGSPSYEQYF. The DNA of the CDR3 is TGTGCCAGCAGTTTATCCGGGAGCCCCTCCTACGAGCAGTACTTC.

This clone appeared a few times. The chain recombines TRBV28 with TRBJ2-7, with 7 bases fitting TRBD1. CDR3 size: 15 residues. CDR1 MDHEN and CDR2 SYDVKM come from the germline V gene. The V segment lost 2 bases and the J segment 3 bases; nucleotides outside the gene matches: 7. The CDR3 sequence is CASSLAAGGSYEQYF. CDR3 DNA: TGTGCCAGCAGTTTAGCGGCAGGGGGTAGCTACGAGCAGTACTTC.

The chain carries TRBV28 and TRBJ1-3, with TRBD1 matching over 7 bases. The germline CDR1 and CDR2 sequences are MDHEN and SYDVKM. V shed 4 bases, J shed 2 bases, and the junction held 14 bases outside the gene matches. The CDR3 extends over 18 amino acids. CDR3 DNA sequence: TGTGCCAGCAGTTCCCATTATATGGAAACAGGGGCTGGAAACACCATATATTTT. This gives the protein CASSSHYMETGAGNTIYF.

V gene TRBV5-8 combines with J gene TRBJ1-1; unclear D gene. Germline V gene data show CDR1 as SGHTS and CDR2 as YDEGEE. This CDR3 has 11 amino acids. Trimming left V 2 bases short and J 6 bases short, with 5 bases between. CDR3 in DNA: TGTGCCAGCAGCTTCTCGCCTGAAGCTTTCTTT. This gives the protein CASSFSPEAFF.